Following are 18 T cell receptor beta chains from one sample sequenced in a study of control samples from healthy donors and cancer patients (dated by TCRdb to the early 2020s). The method was the immunoSEQ multiplex PCR assay. The source is immuneACCESS, and TCRdb retained only in-frame sequences with V and J called. Part of the clones is not carried over; for the studies checked, unresolved V genes explain less than half of this, and the remainder is unexplained. The sample table contains 120,000 or so clones; only one count was recorded for 85% to 95% of them. About 0.6% of the sample is in the top ten clones. The specimen was PBMCs. These receptors all stem from an elderly man with head and neck cancer.

The chain couples TRBV14 to TRBJ1-1; D is ambiguous. V was cut by 4 bases and J by 6 bases, with 12 bases left in between. CDR3 length equals 13 residues. In germline, CDR1 is SGHDN, CDR2 FVKESK. This CDR3 is CASSPLVGPEAFF. CDR3 nucleotide sequence: TGTGCCAGCAGCCCCCTCGTCGGGCCTGAAGCTTTCTTT.

The chain carries TRBV19 and TRBJ2-1, with D possibly TRBD2 on 6 matching bases. Trimming took 3 bases from V and 10 from J, leaving 13 bases between them. This CDR3 is 13 amino acids long. Germline assignment: CDR1 LNHDA and CDR2 SQIVND (reference sequence). CDR3 residues: CASSILAREEQFF. CDR3 DNA sequence: TGTGCCAGTAGTATCCTAGCGAGGGAAGAGCAGTTCTTC.

The rearrangement uses TRBV7-2 and TRBJ1-5; D call uncertain. The CDR3 has 14 residues. Germline CDR1 is SGHTA and CDR2 is FQGNSA. V was pared by 2 bases and J by 1 base, with 6 bases between. CDR3 amino acids: CASSLTVSNQPQHF. The CDR3 nucleotides are TGTGCCAGCAGCTTAACAGTAAGCAATCAGCCCCAGCATTTT.

The J gene is TRBJ2-7, the V gene TRBV1; TRBD2, the table's D call, lacks a check against the DNA. TRBV1 is a pseudogene segment. This CDR3 region has 16 residues. The CDR3, as DNA: TGCACCAGCAGCCAAGATCCCTTTAGCGGGGGCGACGAGCAGTACTTC. Translation: CTSSQDPFSGGDEQYF.

V is TRBV18 and J is TRBJ2-1; D unclear. Germline CDR1 KGHSH, CDR2 LQKENI. The CDR3 consists of 15 residues. Deletions cut 3 bases from V and 4 bases from J, with 13 bases between. CDR3 sequence reads: CASSPRQGFYNEQFF. In DNA, the CDR3 is TGTGCCAGCTCACCTCGTCAAGGGTTTTACAATGAGCAGTTCTTC.

The gene calls are TRBV9 and TRBJ1-1; D is unclear. The V and J ends lost 4 bases and 4 bases respectively, with 17 bases between them. CDR1 is SGDLS, CDR2 YYNGEE, per germline. There are 15 residues in the CDR3. DNA of the CDR3: TGTGCCAGCAGCAATACCGGGATTGCGGGCACTGAAGCTTTCTTT. It encodes CASSNTGIAGTEAFF.

V is TRBV19 and J is TRBJ1-1, with 9 bases that match TRBD1. The V segment lost 5 bases and the J segment 0 bases; nucleotides outside the gene matches: 22. CDR3 length equals 21 residues. Germline V gives CDR1 LNHDA, CDR2 SQIVND (reference sequence). CDR3 in amino acids: CASSSSPGQGPRVHLNTEAFF. The CDR3 DNA sequence: TGTGCCAGTAGTTCGAGCCCGGGACAGGGTCCCCGCGTGCATTTGAACACTGAAGCTTTCTTT.

The genes are TRBV5-1 and TRBJ2-3; TRBD1 matches at 7 bases. The junction had 6 bases not matched to a gene; V was cut back by 4 bases and J by 4 bases. From germline, CDR1 is SGHRS and CDR2 YFSETQ. The CDR3 covers 14 residues. This chain's CDR3 is CASSPGTAADTQYF. The CDR3 region has the DNA TGCGCCAGCAGCCCTGGGACAGCCGCAGATACGCAGTATTTT.

V gene TRBV5-5 combines with J gene TRBJ1-5; D unresolved. Trimming pared 2 bases from V and 9 bases from J, leaving 12 bases between. Germline V gene data show CDR1 as SGHKS and CDR2 as YYEKEE (reference sequence). The CDR3 spans 13 residues. The CDR3 loop reads CASSFADAGPQHF. As DNA, the CDR3 is TGTGCCAGCAGCTTTGCAGACGCAGGGCCCCAGCATTTT.

The J gene is TRBJ1-3, the V gene TRBV6-5; TRBD1 might be the D (5 bases). Germline V CDR1 and CDR2: MNHEY, SVGAGI. This CDR3 has 15 amino acids. Trimming shortened V by 7 bases and J by 0 bases, and 13 bases separated the two germline ends. The CDR3 DNA reads as TGTGCCAGCATGAAAGGACATAGCTCTGGAAACACCATATATTTT. Translated, it gives CASMKGHSSGNTIYF.

The chain combines TRBV11-1 with TRBJ2-1, with a tentative D call TRBD2 (6 bases). Germline V gene data show CDR1 as SGHAT and CDR2 as FQDESV (reference sequence). Trimming took 4 bases from V and 9 from J, leaving 16 bases between them. The CDR3 length is 14 residues. The CDR3 here is CASSSSGTVSEQFF. In DNA form, the CDR3 reads TGTGCCAGCAGCTCCTCCGGGACTGTGAGTGAGCAGTTCTTC.

The chain combines TRBV4-1 with TRBJ1-2, with TRBD1 identical over 12 bases. Losses at the gene ends were 4 bases for V and 4 bases for J; bases not matched to a gene: 4. Germline V gene sequence: CDR1 MGHRA, CDR2 YSYEKL. This CDR3 contains 15 residues. The CDR3 protein is CASSLGTGGGYGYTF. CDR3 nucleotide sequence: TGCGCCAGCAGCCTAGGGACAGGGGGCGGCTATGGCTACACCTTC.

V and J are TRBV11-2 and TRBJ2-7; 11 bases match TRBD1. V dropped 5 bases and J dropped 1; count of bases not matched to a gene: 4. The germline gives CDR1 SGHAT, CDR2 FQNNGV. The CDR3 spans 15 residues. CDR3 nucleotides: TGTGCCAGCAGCGAGGGGACAGGGGGTTCCTACGAGCAGTACTTC. Protein sequence: CASSEGTGGSYEQYF.

This chain joins TRBV30 and TRBJ1-4; no definite D call. The germline V gene has CDR1 GTSNPN and CDR2 SVGIG (reference sequence). CDR3 length equals 16 residues. Trimming left V 0 bases short and J 10 bases short, with 21 bases between. The CDR3 DNA follows: TGTGCCTGGAGTGTACGTCGGGCAGCTTCGGAGTTAAAACTGTTTTTT. It yields the protein CAWSVRRAASELKLFF.

V is TRBV7-9 and J is TRBJ2-3; TRBD2 aligns across 9 bases. V was clipped by 1 base and J by 2 bases; unmatched bases: 4. Looked up from germline, CDR1 is SEHNR and CDR2 is FQNEAQ (reference sequence). The CDR3 runs to 16 residues. CDR3 residues: CASSLGLADITDTQYF. The CDR3 nucleotides are TGTGCCAGCAGCTTAGGACTAGCGGATATCACAGATACGCAGTATTTT. Supplemented by reference TRBV7-9 and TRBJ2-3, the full variable domain reads DTGVSQNPRHKITKRGQNVTFRCDPISEHNRLYWYRQTLGQGPEFLTYFQNEAQLEKSRLLSDRFSAERPKGSFSTLEIQRTEQGDSAMYLCASSLGLADITDTQYFGPGTRLTVL.

The gene calls are TRBV4-1 and TRBJ2-5, with D perhaps matching TRBD1 (6 bases). Germline lookup yields CDR1 MGHRA and CDR2 YSYEKL. V lost 0 bases and J 5 bases, leaving 10 bases between the germline ends. The CDR3 runs 14 residues. CDR3 sequence: CASSQEGAGETQYF. CDR3 DNA: TGCGCCAGCAGCCAAGAGGGGGCCGGGGAGACCCAGTACTTC.

V usage is TRBV5-6 and J usage is TRBJ1-5, with TRBD1 identical over 8 bases. Germline V gene data show CDR1 as SGHDT and CDR2 as YYEEEE. This CDR3 region has 17 residues. Trimming took 4 bases from V and 3 from J; bases not matched to a gene: 12. The CDR3: CASSRGETTGANQPQHF. CDR3 coding DNA: TGTGCCAGCAGCAGGGGGGAGACGACAGGGGCCAATCAGCCCCAGCATTTT.

The V and J genes are TRBV19 and TRBJ1-3; no firm D call. This CDR3 region has 15 residues. V was shortened by 7 bases and J by 2 bases, with 15 bases between the two germline ends. Germline CDR1 is LNHDA and CDR2 is SQIVND (reference sequence). CDR3 sequence: CASNQWSAAGNTIYF. The CDR3 region has the DNA TGTGCCAGTAATCAGTGGTCAGCTGCTGGAAACACCATATATTTT.